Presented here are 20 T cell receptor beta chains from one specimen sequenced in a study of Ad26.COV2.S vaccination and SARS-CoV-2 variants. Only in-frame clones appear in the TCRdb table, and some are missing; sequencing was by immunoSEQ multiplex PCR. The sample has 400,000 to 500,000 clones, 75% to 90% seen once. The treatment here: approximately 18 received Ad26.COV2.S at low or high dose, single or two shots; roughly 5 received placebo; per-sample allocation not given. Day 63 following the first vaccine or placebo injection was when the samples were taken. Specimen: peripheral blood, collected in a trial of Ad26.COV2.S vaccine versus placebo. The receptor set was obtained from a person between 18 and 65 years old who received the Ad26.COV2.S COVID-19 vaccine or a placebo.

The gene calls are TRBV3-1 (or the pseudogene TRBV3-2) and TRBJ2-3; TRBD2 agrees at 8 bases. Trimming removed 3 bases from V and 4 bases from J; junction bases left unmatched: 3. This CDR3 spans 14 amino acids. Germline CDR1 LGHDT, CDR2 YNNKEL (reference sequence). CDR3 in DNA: TGTGCCAGCAGCCACGGGGGACTAGCAGATACGCAGTATTTT. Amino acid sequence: CASSHGGLADTQYF.

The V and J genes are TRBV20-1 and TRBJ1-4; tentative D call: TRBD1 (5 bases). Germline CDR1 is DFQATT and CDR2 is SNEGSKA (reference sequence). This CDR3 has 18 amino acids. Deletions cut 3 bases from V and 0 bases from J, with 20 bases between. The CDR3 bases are TGCAGTGCTAGTAGTTTCCGGGGGTTAGCGGCAACTAATGAAAAACTGTTTTTT. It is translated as CSASSFRGLAATNEKLFF.

DNA of the CDR3: TGTGCCAGCAGCCAAGATCTTACCGGGACAGGTTATAATTCACCCCTCCACTTT. Translated, it gives CASSQDLTGTGYNSPLHF. The rearrangement links TRBV4-2 to TRBJ1-6; TRBD1 aligns across 8 bases. CDR1 is LGHNA, CDR2 YNFKEQ, per germline. There are 18 residues in the CDR3. With V trimmed by 0 bases and J by 4 bases, 8 bases remained unmatched.

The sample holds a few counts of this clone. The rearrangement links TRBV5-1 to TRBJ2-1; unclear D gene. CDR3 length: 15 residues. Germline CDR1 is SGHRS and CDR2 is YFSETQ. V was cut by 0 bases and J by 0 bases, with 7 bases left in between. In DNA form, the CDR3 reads TGCGCCAGCAGCTTGGTTAGGAGCTCCTACAATGAGCAGTTCTTC. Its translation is CASSLVRSSYNEQFF. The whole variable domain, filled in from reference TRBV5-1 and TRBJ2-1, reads KAGVTQTPRYLIKTRGQQVTLSCSPISGHRSVSWYQQTPGQGLQFLFEYFSETQRNKGNFPGRFSGRQFSNSRSEMNVSTLELGDSALYLCASSLVRSSYNEQFFGPGTRLTVL.

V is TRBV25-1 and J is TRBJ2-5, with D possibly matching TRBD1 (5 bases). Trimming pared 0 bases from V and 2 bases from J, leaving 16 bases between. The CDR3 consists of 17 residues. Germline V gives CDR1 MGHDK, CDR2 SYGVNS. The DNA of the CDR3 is TGTGCCAGCAGTGAATATATCCGTAAGGGGTGGCAAGAGACCCAGTACTTC. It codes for CASSEYIRKGWQETQYF.

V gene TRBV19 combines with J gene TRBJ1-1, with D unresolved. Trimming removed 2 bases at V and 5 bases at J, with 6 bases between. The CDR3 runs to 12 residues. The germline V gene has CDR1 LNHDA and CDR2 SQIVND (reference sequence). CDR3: CASSITGTEAFF. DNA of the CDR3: TGTGCCAGTAGTATAACGGGTACTGAAGCTTTCTTT.

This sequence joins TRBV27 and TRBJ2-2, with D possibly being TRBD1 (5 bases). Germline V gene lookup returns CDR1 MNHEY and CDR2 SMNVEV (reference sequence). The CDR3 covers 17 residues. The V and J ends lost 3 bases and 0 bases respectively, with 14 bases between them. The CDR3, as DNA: TGTGCCAGCAGTTTCAGGGCAATCGTCGCGAACACCGGGGAGCTGTTTTTT. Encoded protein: CASSFRAIVANTGELFF.

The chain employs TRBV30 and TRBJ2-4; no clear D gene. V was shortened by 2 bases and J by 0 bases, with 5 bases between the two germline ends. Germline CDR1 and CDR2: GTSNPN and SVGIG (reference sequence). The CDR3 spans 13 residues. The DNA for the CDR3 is TGTGCCTGGAGTAATTTAGCCAAAAACATTCAGTACTTC. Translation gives CAWSNLAKNIQYF.

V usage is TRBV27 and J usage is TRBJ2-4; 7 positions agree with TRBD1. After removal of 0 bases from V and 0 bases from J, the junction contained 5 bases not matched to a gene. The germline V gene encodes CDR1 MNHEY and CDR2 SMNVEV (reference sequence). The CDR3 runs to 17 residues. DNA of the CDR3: TGTGCCAGCAGTTTATCGAGGGACAGATTAGCCAAAAACATTCAGTACTTC. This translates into CASSLSRDRLAKNIQYF.

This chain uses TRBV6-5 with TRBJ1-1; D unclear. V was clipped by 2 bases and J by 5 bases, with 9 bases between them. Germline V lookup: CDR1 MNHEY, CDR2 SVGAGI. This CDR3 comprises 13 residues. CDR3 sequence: CASSYTRDTEAFF. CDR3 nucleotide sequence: TGTGCCAGCAGTTACACAAGGGATACTGAAGCTTTCTTT.

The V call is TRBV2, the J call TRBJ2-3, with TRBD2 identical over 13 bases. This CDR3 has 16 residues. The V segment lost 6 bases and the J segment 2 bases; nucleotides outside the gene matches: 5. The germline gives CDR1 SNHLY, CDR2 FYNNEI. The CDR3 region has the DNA TGTGCCAGCAGCCGGGGACTAGCGGGACTCACAGATACGCAGTATTTT. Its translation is CASSRGLAGLTDTQYF.

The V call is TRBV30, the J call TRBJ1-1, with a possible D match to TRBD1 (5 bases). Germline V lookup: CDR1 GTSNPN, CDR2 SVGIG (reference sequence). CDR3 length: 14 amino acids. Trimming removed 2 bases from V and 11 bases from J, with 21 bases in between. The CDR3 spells CAWSPHDQTAGAFF. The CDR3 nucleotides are TGTGCCTGGAGTCCCCATGACCAGACAGCTGGCGCTTTCTTT.

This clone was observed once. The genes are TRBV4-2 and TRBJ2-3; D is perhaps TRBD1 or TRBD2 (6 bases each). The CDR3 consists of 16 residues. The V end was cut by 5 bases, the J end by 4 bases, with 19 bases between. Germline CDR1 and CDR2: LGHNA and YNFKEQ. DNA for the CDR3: TGTGCCAGCAGCTTCCGAGGGGGGCCGACCTCAGATACGCAGTATTTT. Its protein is CASSFRGGPTSDTQYF.

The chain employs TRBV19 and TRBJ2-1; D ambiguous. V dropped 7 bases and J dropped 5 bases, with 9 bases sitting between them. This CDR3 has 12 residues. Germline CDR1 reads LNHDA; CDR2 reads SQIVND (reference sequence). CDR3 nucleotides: TGTGCCAGTAAAGTGGAAAACAATGAGCAGTTCTTC. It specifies CASKVENNEQFF.

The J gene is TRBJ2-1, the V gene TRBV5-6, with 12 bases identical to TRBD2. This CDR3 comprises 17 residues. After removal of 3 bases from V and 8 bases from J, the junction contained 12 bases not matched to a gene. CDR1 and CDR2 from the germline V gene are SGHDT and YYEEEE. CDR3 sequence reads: CASSSTLAGGPRDEQFF. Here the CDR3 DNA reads TGTGCCAGCAGCTCTACCCTAGCGGGAGGGCCGAGGGATGAGCAGTTCTTC.

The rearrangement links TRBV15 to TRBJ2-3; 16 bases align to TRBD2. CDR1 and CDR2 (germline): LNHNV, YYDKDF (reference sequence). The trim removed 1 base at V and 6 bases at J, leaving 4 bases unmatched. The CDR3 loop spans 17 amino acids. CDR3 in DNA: TGTGCCACCAGCAGAGCCGCGGGACTAGCGGGGGGGGATACGCAGTATTTT. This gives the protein CATSRAAGLAGGDTQYF.

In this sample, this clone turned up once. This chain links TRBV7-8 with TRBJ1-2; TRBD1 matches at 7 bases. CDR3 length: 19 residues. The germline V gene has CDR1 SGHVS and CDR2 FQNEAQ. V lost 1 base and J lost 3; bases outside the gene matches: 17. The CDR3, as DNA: TGTGCCAGCAGCTTAGGGATTTCCAGCGGGACAGCTGGGGACTATGGCTACACCTTC. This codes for CASSLGISSGTAGDYGYTF.

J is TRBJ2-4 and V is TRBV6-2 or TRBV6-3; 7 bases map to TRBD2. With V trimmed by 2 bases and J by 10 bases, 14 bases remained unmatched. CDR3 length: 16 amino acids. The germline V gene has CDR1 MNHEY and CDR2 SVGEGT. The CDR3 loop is CASSYGMGLTEGIQYF. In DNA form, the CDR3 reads TGTGCCAGCAGTTACGGCATGGGACTAACGGAGGGAATTCAGTACTTC.

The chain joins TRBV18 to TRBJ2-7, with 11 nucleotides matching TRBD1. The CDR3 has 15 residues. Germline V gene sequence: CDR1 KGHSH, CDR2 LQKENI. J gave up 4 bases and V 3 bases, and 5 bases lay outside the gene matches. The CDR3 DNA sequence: TGTGCCAGCTCACCCGGGGGGACAGGGGGATACGAGCAGTACTTC. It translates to CASSPGGTGGYEQYF. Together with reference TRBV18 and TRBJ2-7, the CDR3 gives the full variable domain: NAGVMQNPRHLVRRRGQEARLRCSPMKGHSHVYWYRQLPEEGLKFMVYLQKENIIDESGMPKERFSAEFPKEGPSILRIQQVVRGDSAAYFCASSPGGTGGYEQYFGPGTRLTVT.

CDR3 sequence (DNA): TGTGCCAGCAGCTGGGATGGGGGGTTGAGCACTGAAGCTTTCTTT. Protein product: CASSWDGGLSTEAFF. The chain has TRBV5-6 and TRBJ1-1, with TRBD1 as a possible D gene (5 bases). In germline, CDR1 is SGHDT, CDR2 YYEEEE. Trimming removed 3 bases from V and 4 bases from J, with 16 bases in between. CDR3 length: 15 amino acids.